The clone carrying this T cell receptor (beta chain) appeared a few times. Its antigen remains unidentified. 5'RACE template switching added a universal primer site and UMIs to TCR cDNA. TCRdb itself ran the 5' RACE reads through MiXCR, one entry per CDR3 protein. The repertoire holds a few hundred thousand distinct CDR3 sequences, 6.2% seen once, with 15% in the top ten. After removal of 4 bases from V and 0 bases from J, the junction contained 3 bases not matched to a gene. The CDR3 is 15 amino acids. CDR1 and CDR2 (germline): LNHDA, SQIVND (reference sequence). The data stem from a study of T cells after yellow fever vaccination. Study results and limitations: It was the secondary response that reached its peak faster, day 5 versus 15, but it was weaker. At 95% to 98% for CD4 and just over 85% for CD8, most primary-vaccination clones showed up again after the booster. In FACS-sorted repertoires, abundant clonotypes from the bulk population could appear as contaminants.

The sequence came from a man aged 25 to 40 who received the YFV17D yellow fever vaccine. V usage is TRBV19 and J usage is TRBJ1-2, with 9 bases that match TRBD1. The sequenced sample was PBMCs, obtained 5 days after the yellow fever booster vaccination. The CDR3 loop reads CASSRRTGANYGYTF. CDR3 bases: TGTGCCAGTAGTAGACGGACAGGGGCTAACTATGGCTACACCTTC.